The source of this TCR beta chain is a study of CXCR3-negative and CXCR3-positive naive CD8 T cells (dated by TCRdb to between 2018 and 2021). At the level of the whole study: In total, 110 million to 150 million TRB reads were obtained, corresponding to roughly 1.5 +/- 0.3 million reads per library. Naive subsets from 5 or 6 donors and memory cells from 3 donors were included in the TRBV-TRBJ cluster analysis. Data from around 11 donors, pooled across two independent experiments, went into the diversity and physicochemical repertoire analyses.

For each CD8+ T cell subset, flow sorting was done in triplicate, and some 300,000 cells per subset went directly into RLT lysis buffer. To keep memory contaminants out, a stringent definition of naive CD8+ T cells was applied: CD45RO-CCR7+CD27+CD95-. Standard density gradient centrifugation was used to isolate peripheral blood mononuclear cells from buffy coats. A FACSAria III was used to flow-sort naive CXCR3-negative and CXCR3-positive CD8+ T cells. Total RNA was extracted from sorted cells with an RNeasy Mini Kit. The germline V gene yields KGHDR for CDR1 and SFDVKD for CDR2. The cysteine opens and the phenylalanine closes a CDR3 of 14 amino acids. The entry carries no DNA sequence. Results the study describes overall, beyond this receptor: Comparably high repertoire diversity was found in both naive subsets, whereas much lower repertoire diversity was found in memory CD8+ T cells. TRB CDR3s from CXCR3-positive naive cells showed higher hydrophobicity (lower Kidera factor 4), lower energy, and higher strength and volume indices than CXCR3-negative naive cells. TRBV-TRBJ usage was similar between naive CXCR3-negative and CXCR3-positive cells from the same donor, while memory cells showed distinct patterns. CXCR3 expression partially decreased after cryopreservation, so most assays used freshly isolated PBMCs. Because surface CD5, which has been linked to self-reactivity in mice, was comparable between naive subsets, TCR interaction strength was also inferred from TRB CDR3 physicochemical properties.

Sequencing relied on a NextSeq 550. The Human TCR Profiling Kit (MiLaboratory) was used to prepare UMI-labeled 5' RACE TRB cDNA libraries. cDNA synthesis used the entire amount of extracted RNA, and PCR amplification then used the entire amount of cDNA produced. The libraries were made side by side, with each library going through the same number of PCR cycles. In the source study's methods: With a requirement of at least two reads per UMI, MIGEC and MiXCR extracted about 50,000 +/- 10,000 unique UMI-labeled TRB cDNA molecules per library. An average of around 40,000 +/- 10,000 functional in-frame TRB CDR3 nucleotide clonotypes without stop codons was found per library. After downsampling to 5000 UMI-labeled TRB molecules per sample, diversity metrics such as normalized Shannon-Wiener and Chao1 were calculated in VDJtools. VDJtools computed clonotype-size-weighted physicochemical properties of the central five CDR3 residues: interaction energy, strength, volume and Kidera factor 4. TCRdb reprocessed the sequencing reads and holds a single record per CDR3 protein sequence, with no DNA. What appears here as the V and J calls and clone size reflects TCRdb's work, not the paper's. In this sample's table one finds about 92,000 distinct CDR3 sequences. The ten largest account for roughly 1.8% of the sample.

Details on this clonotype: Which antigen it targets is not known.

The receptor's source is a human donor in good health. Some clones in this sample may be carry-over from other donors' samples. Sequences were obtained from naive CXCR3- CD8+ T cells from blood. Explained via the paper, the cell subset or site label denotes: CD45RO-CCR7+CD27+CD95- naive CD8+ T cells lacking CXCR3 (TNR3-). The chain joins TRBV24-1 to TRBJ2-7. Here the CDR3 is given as CATSDPGTPYEQYF.